Below are 22 T cell receptor beta chains sequenced from a single sample in a study of CD8+ T cells in alopecia areata. Sequencing used cDNA as its template, made by extracting RNA and reverse transcribing it. Data came from immunoSEQ multiplex PCR; TCRdb stores just in-frame clones and leaves some out. The table records approximately 65,000 clones, roughly 44% of them present only once. The specimen was CD8+ T cells sorted from blood, collected at week 0. Every receptor here comes from a human donor with alopecia areata.

This clone occurred a few times. The V and J genes are TRBV7-8 and TRBJ2-1; D may be TRBD1 (5 bases). V was trimmed by 3 bases and J by 4 bases, leaving 16 bases between them. The CDR3 totals 16 residues. In germline, CDR1 is SGHVS, CDR2 FQNEAQ. The CDR3 DNA reads TGTGCCAGCAGCTTTTCGACAGTTTCAATTTACAATGAGCAGTTCTTC. Its translation: CASSFSTVSIYNEQFF.

CDR3 nucleotides: TGTGCCAGCAAGGATAGCAATCAGCCCCAGCATTTT. Translating it yields CASKDSNQPQHF. This chain connects TRBV2 to TRBJ1-5; no clear D gene. The CDR3 consists of 12 residues. The germline CDR1 and CDR2 sequences are SNHLY and FYNNEI. Trimming took off 7 bases at V and 0 bases at J, with 4 bases between the two ends.

This chain connects TRBV5-6 to TRBJ2-1; D is unclear. In germline, CDR1 is SGHDT, CDR2 YYEEEE. V lost 4 bases and J lost 7, with 9 bases in between. This CDR3 has 12 residues. The chain's CDR3 is CASSSFRNEQFF. The CDR3 DNA is TGTGCCAGCAGCAGTTTCCGAAATGAGCAGTTCTTC.

The CDR3 region has the DNA TGCGCCAGCAGCCGCACAGGGTCTACCGGGGAGCTGTTTTTT. Translated, it gives CASSRTGSTGELFF. The chain uses TRBV4-1 and TRBJ2-2; D is possibly TRBD1 (6 bases). CDR3 length: 14 residues. Trimming shortened V by 4 bases and J by 5 bases, and 11 bases separated the two germline ends. Germline CDR1 and CDR2: MGHRA and YSYEKL.

The sample holds a few counts of this clone. The chain links TRBV27 to TRBJ1-1, with no clear D. V dropped 4 bases and J dropped 1 base, with 7 bases sitting between them. CDR1 is MNHEY and CDR2 is SMNVEV in the germline V gene (reference sequence). The CDR3 loop spans 13 amino acids. CDR3 sequence (DNA): TGTGCCAGCAGTTCTGACAAGAACACTGAAGCTTTCTTT. Protein sequence: CASSSDKNTEAFF.

The sample holds a few counts of this clone. The J gene is TRBJ2-5, the V gene TRBV5-6, with 7 bases identical to TRBD1. This CDR3 contains 13 residues. The junction had 5 bases not matched to a gene; V was cut back by 5 bases and J by 4 bases. Looked up from germline, CDR1 is SGHDT and CDR2 is YYEEEE. CDR3: CASSSGTVETQYF. CDR3 nucleotides: TGTGCCAGCAGTTCCGGGACAGTAGAGACCCAGTACTTC.

CDR3 DNA: TGCAGCGTTGAAGATCAGGGGACAGTACCCTATGGCTACACCTTC. It yields the protein CSVEDQGTVPYGYTF. V gene TRBV29-1 combines with J gene TRBJ1-2, with 7 bases that match TRBD1. The CDR3 spans 15 residues. Germline V gene data show CDR1 as SQVTM and CDR2 as ANQGSEA. V lost 0 bases and J lost 4; bases outside the gene matches: 8.

J is TRBJ1-4 and V is TRBV9, with D perhaps matching TRBD1 (5 bases). There are 15 residues in the CDR3. Germline assignment: CDR1 SGDLS and CDR2 YYNGEE. With 3 bases removed from V and 3 bases from J, the gap between germline ends came to 12 bases. In nucleotides, the CDR3 is TGTGCCAGCAGCGGAAACGGGGGAGCTAATGAAAAACTGTTTTTT. It yields the protein CASSGNGGANEKLFF.

The table lists this clone with a few counts. J is TRBJ1-5 and V is TRBV2; D is unclear. With 7 bases removed from V and 0 bases from J, the gap between germline ends came to 7 bases. The CDR3 is 13 residues long. Per the germline V gene, CDR1 is SNHLY and CDR2 is FYNNEI. CDR3: CASTDYSNQPQHF. DNA for the CDR3: TGTGCCAGCACGGATTATAGCAATCAGCCCCAGCATTTT.

The chain combines TRBV19 with TRBJ1-5; possible D gene TRBD1, 6 bases. Between the trimmed V and J ends, which lost 3 bases and 12 bases, there was a span of 12 bases. Germline V gene sequence: CDR1 LNHDA, CDR2 SQIVND (reference sequence). This CDR3 comprises 12 residues. The CDR3 spells CASSIARGLQHF. DNA of the CDR3: TGTGCCAGTAGTATCGCCCGGGGGCTCCAGCATTTT.

This clone was picked up a small number of times. The gene calls are TRBV19 and TRBJ2-1, with 10 bases lining up with TRBD2. Germline values: CDR1 LNHDA, CDR2 SQIVND (reference sequence). V dropped 6 bases and J dropped 0; count of bases not matched to a gene: 2. The CDR3 loop spans 15 amino acids. Here the CDR3 reads CASRAGGSSYNEQFF. CDR3 nucleotides: TGTGCCAGTAGAGCGGGGGGGAGCTCCTACAATGAGCAGTTCTTC.

This clone has a handful of counts. The chain is built from TRBV11-2 and TRBJ2-4; 7 positions match TRBD2. The length of the CDR3 is 18 residues. After removal of 5 bases from V and 0 bases from J, the junction contained 13 bases not matched to a gene. Germline values: CDR1 SGHAT, CDR2 FQNNGV. The CDR3 region has the DNA TGTGCCAGCAGCCCTACGTTTCGGGACTACCTAGCCAAAAACATTCAGTACTTC. Protein sequence: CASSPTFRDYLAKNIQYF.

The CDR3 DNA is TGTGCCTGGAGGACAGGGGGAACCTATTACGAGCAGTACTTC. Translated, it gives CAWRTGGTYYEQYF. The rearrangement joins TRBV30 to TRBJ2-7; 9 bases fit TRBD1. This CDR3 comprises 14 residues. Germline trimming cut 3 bases from V and 4 bases from J; bases unmatched to any gene: 7. From germline, CDR1 is GTSNPN and CDR2 SVGIG (reference sequence).

V is TRBV29-1 and J is TRBJ1-2; 7 bases fit TRBD1. The germline CDR1 and CDR2 sequences are SQVTM and ANQGSEA. This CDR3 comprises 13 residues. J gave up 8 bases and V 2 bases, and 8 bases lay outside the gene matches. CDR3 bases: TGCAGCGTTGAAAAGCGACAGGGCGGCGGCTACACCTTC. As protein: CSVEKRQGGGYTF.

This rearrangement joins TRBV4-1 to TRBJ2-7; D gene unclear. Germline V CDR1 and CDR2: MGHRA, YSYEKL. CDR3 length equals 16 residues. Trimming pared 1 base from V and 3 bases from J, leaving 16 bases between. DNA of the CDR3: TGCGCCAGCAGCCAAGGCGGATACCCAGCTATCTACGAGCAGTACTTC. Translation: CASSQGGYPAIYEQYF.

The rearrangement links TRBV29-1 to TRBJ2-7; D might be TRBD2 (6 bases). Germline V lookup: CDR1 SQVTM, CDR2 ANQGSEA. The CDR3 is 13 amino acids. V dropped 3 bases and J dropped 4 bases, with 13 bases sitting between them. In nucleotides, the CDR3 is TGCAGCGTTGAGGGCGCTAGCGCGTACGAGCAGTACTTC. Translation: CSVEGASAYEQYF.

A few counts support this clone. The chain recombines TRBV7-7 with TRBJ2-3; D gene uncertain. Germline loops: CDR1 SSHAT, CDR2 FNYEAQ (reference sequence). V was shortened by 1 base and J by 5 bases, with 7 bases between the two germline ends. The length of the CDR3 is 13 residues. The CDR3 nucleotides are TGTGCCAGCAGCTTAGGGAGAGGAGATACGCAGTATTTT. As protein: CASSLGRGDTQYF.

The chain combines TRBV19 with TRBJ2-7, with D possibly being TRBD1 or TRBD2 (5 bases each). The germline V and J ends were trimmed by 5 bases and 5 bases, with 13 bases remaining between them. The CDR3 totals 13 residues. Germline values: CDR1 LNHDA, CDR2 SQIVND (reference sequence). The CDR3 protein is CASSPGTLNEQYF. The CDR3 DNA reads as TGTGCCAGTAGTCCGGGGACCCTCAACGAGCAGTACTTC.

J is TRBJ2-7 and V is TRBV9; 9 bases map to TRBD2. CDR1 and CDR2 (germline): SGDLS, YYNGEE. CDR3 size: 18 residues. Losses at the gene ends were 2 bases for V and 5 bases for J; bases not matched to a gene: 17. In DNA form, the CDR3 reads TGTGCCAGCAGCGTCGCCCCGGCGGGAGGGCCTTCGTTGGACGAGCAGTACTTC. It translates to CASSVAPAGGPSLDEQYF.

V usage is TRBV30 and J usage is TRBJ2-1; D is undetermined. Per germline, CDR1 GTSNPN and CDR2 SVGIG (reference sequence). Trimming removed 5 bases at V and 7 bases at J, with 12 bases between. The CDR3 is 12 residues long. CDR3 loop: CAWGRVMNEQFF. In nucleotides, the CDR3 is TGTGCCTGGGGGCGTGTGATGAATGAGCAGTTCTTC.

This clone has only a few counts. The V gene is TRBV19, the J gene TRBJ2-1; D unclear. The germline CDR1 and CDR2 sequences are LNHDA and SQIVND (reference sequence). The CDR3 is 12 amino acids. V was pared by 5 bases and J by 8 bases, with 10 bases between. CDR3 DNA sequence: TGTGCCAGTAGTGACCGTTGGGATGAGCAGTTCTTC. Translating gives CASSDRWDEQFF.

The J gene is TRBJ2-5, the V gene TRBV18; perhaps TRBD2 as D (6 bases). CDR3 length equals 15 residues. The V gene lost 3 bases and the J gene lost 0 bases, with 11 bases spanning the gap. Germline-derived CDR1 and CDR2 are KGHSH and LQKENI. CDR3 DNA: TGTGCCAGCTCACCCGGAGGAGGGCACCAAGAGACCCAGTACTTC. The encoded protein is CASSPGGGHQETQYF.